A selection of T cell receptor beta chains follows, all from one sample in a study of CD8 T cells in ankylosing spondylitis. TCRdb re-called the 5' RACE reads through MiXCR, storing one row per CDR3 protein. The sample holds roughly 400,000 distinct CDR3 sequences, more than 20% seen once. The sequenced sample was blood, either unsorted or a sorted T cell fraction (not recorded which). These receptors all stem from a male donor with ankylosing spondylitis. CDR3s include the opening cysteine and the closing phenylalanine or tryptophan. The D gene is left open where the match is weak. A row's size may be missing; if present it is once, few, many or a size class.

-	TRBV6-5	few	TRBJ1-1	TGTGCCAGCAGTTACTCTCGGAAGGTGGCAGGAAACACTGAAGCTTTCTTT	CASSYSRKVAGNTEAFF
TRBD1	TRBV3-1	-	TRBJ2-1	TGTGCCAGCAGCCAGCGGACAGGGGGAAATGAGCAGTTCTTC	CASSQRTGGNEQFF
-	TRBV14	-	TRBJ2-3	TGTGCCAGCAGCCAAACAGGAGCAACAGATACGCAGTATTTT	CASSQTGATDTQYF
-	TRBV10-3	-	TRBJ2-1	TGTGCCATCACGGGGTCTGCTAATGAGCAGTTCTTC	CAITGSANEQFF
-	TRBV18	few	TRBJ2-1	TGTGCCAGCTCACGAAGGGCGAGCGAGCAGTTCTTC	CASSRRASEQFF
-	TRBV5-1	few	TRBJ2-1	TGCGCCAGCAGCTCCGACCCGGGAATAGCCTACAATGAGCAGTTCTTC	CASSSDPGIAYNEQFF
TRBD1	TRBV9	-	TRBJ2-7	TGTGCCAGCAGCCCTCGACAGGGTAACTACGAGCAGTACTTC	CASSPRQGNYEQYF
TRBD2	TRBV20-1	few	TRBJ2-7	TGCAGTGCTAGAGGGGGGACTAGCGGCTCCTACGAGCAGTACTTC	CSARGGTSGSYEQYF
TRBD2	TRBV3-1	few	TRBJ2-5	TGTGCCAGCAGCCAAGACCTAGCGGGAGCGGAGACCCAGTACTTC	CASSQDLAGAETQYF
-	TRBV28	-	TRBJ2-7	TGTGCCAGCAGTTTCCGGAGGTTCGAGCAGTACTTC	CASSFRRFEQYF
TRBD2	TRBV5-4	-	TRBJ2-1	TGTGCCAGCAGCTTGGATAGCGGGAGTGCGGATGAGCAGTTCTTC	CASSLDSGSADEQFF